Following are 20 T cell receptor beta chains from one sample sequenced in a study of T cell responses to AZD1222 COVID-19 vaccine. Generated by immunoSEQ multiplex PCR, the TCRdb table keeps only in-frame clones and is missing some. The sample totals over 140,000 clones; its top ten clones hold 2% to 2.5%. The source material was peripheral blood. The receptors originated from an adult in good health.

This chain joins TRBV11-2 and TRBJ2-3; 7 nucleotides align to TRBD2. Germline CDR1 is SGHAT and CDR2 is FQNNGV. The CDR3 length is 16 residues. With V trimmed by 5 bases and J by 2 bases, 10 bases remained unmatched. The CDR3: CASSPISGGSTDTQYF. The CDR3 bases are TGTGCCAGCAGCCCCATTTCGGGGGGTTCCACAGATACGCAGTATTTT. Full variable domain (missing parts from reference TRBV11-2 and TRBJ2-3): EAGVAQSPRYKIIEKRQSVAFWCNPISGHATLYWYQQILGQGPKLLIQFQNNGVVDDSQLPKDRFSAERLKGVDSTLKIQPAKLEDSAVYLCASSPISGGSTDTQYFGPGTRLTVL.

V is TRBV15 and J is TRBJ1-2; TRBD1 might be the D (6 bases). Germline lookup yields CDR1 LNHNV and CDR2 YYDKDF (reference sequence). Trimming removed 0 bases at V and 8 bases at J, with 16 bases between. The CDR3 totals 15 residues. The CDR3 reads CATSREAGVRFGYTF. CDR3 nucleotides: TGTGCCACCAGCAGAGAGGCAGGGGTGCGATTCGGCTACACCTTC. Combining the CDR3 with reference TRBV15 and TRBJ1-2 gives the whole variable domain DAMVIQNPRYQVTQFGKPVTLSCSQTLNHNVMYWYQQKSSQAPKLLFHYYDKDFNNEADTPDNFQSRRPNTSFCFLDIRSPGLGDTAMYLCATSREAGVRFGYTFGSGTRLTVV.

This rearrangement joins TRBV7-2 to TRBJ2-2, with TRBD1 as a possible D gene (6 bases). Germline CDR1 and CDR2: SGHTA and FQGNSA. Trimming pared 2 bases from V and 7 bases from J, leaving 17 bases between. CDR3 length: 16 residues. CDR3: CASSLQSGEVGGELFF. CDR3 DNA sequence: TGTGCCAGCAGCTTACAATCAGGGGAAGTAGGCGGGGAGCTGTTTTTT.

The V gene is TRBV27, the J gene TRBJ1-1; TRBD1 might be the D (5 bases). Between the trimmed V and J ends, which lost 9 bases and 6 bases, there was a span of 17 bases. In germline, CDR1 is MNHEY, CDR2 SMNVEV (reference sequence). This CDR3 region has 13 residues. In DNA, the CDR3 is TGTGCCAGTTGGGGGGAAGTCTGGGCTGAAGCTTTCTTT. The encoded protein is CASWGEVWAEAFF.

J is TRBJ1-3 and V is TRBV12-3 or TRBV12-4; no clear D gene. This CDR3 is 13 amino acids long. The V end lost 2 bases, the J end lost 2 bases, and 4 bases lay between the germline ends. CDR3 amino acids: CASSLSAGNTIYF. In nucleotides, the CDR3 is TGTGCCAGCAGTTTATCCGCTGGAAACACCATATATTTT.

The genes are TRBV27 and TRBJ1-6, with no clear D. In germline, CDR1 is MNHEY, CDR2 SMNVEV (reference sequence). Deletions cut 2 bases from V and 2 bases from J, with 7 bases between. This CDR3 has 15 residues. As DNA, the CDR3 is TGTGCCAGCAGTTTAGTAAGCCCCTATAATTCACCCCTCCACTTT. This encodes CASSLVSPYNSPLHF.

The chain carries TRBV12-3 or TRBV12-4 and TRBJ1-1; D is uncertain. This CDR3 contains 13 residues. V was trimmed by 5 bases and J by 6 bases, leaving 13 bases between them. The CDR3 DNA is TGTGCCAGCAGTCGAGATGGGTGGGCTGAAGCTTTCTTT. This sequence encodes CASSRDGWAEAFF.

V and J are TRBV3-1 (or the pseudogene TRBV3-2) and TRBJ2-7; D ambiguous. CDR3 length equals 11 residues. Germline CDR1 LGHDT, CDR2 YNNKEL (reference sequence). Trimming took 3 bases from V and 7 from J, leaving 7 bases between them. CDR3 sequence: CASSHTQEQYF. The DNA of the CDR3 is TGTGCCAGCAGCCACACCCAAGAGCAGTACTTC.

This sequence joins TRBV6-1 and TRBJ1-2; D gene uncertain. Germline V gene sequence: CDR1 MNHNS, CDR2 SASEGT. CDR3 size: 15 residues. The germline V and J ends were trimmed by 2 bases and 6 bases, with 16 bases remaining between them. In DNA form, the CDR3 reads TGTGCCAGCAGTGAATGGGGATCCAACGAAAATGGCTACACCTTC. Protein product: CASSEWGSNENGYTF.

The chain combines TRBV3-1 (or the pseudogene TRBV3-2) with TRBJ1-1; D is uncertain. Trimming cost V 1 base and J 1 base, with 4 bases left between them. Per the germline V gene, CDR1 is LGHDT and CDR2 is YNNKEL (reference sequence). This CDR3 is 13 amino acids long. The CDR3 nucleotides read TGTGCCAGCAGCCAAGGGCAGAACACTGAAGCTTTCTTT. It specifies CASSQGQNTEAFF.

The chain links TRBV6-5 to TRBJ2-7; no reliable D call. The V gene lost 2 bases and the J gene lost 4 bases, with 6 bases spanning the gap. The germline V gene has CDR1 MNHEY and CDR2 SVGAGI. This CDR3 contains 12 residues. CDR3 DNA: TGTGCCAGCAGTTACGATGGATACGAGCAGTACTTC. The encoded protein is CASSYDGYEQYF.

V and J are TRBV11-3 and TRBJ2-7, with 8 bases aligning to TRBD1. Germline CDR1 reads SGHNT; CDR2 reads YENEEA. V was pared by 3 bases and J by 2 bases, with 6 bases of the junction left unmatched. The CDR3 loop spans 15 amino acids. As DNA, the CDR3 is TGTGCCAGCAGCTTCGGAGGGACAGGCCCCTACGAGCAGTACTTC. Translation gives CASSFGGTGPYEQYF.

The rearrangement links TRBV6-1 to TRBJ2-5; no reliable D call. The CDR3 totals 13 residues. The germline CDR1 and CDR2 sequences are MNHNS and SASEGT. V lost 3 bases and J 5 bases, leaving 10 bases between the germline ends. The CDR3 DNA is TGTGCCAGCAGTGAGGATGCCTGGGAGACCCAGTACTTC. This gives the protein CASSEDAWETQYF.

This chain joins TRBV15 and TRBJ2-1; D is ambiguous. Germline CDR1 and CDR2: LNHNV and YYDKDF (reference sequence). Trimming shortened V by 1 base and J by 6 bases, and 16 bases separated the two germline ends. CDR3 length: 16 amino acids. In nucleotides, the CDR3 is TGTGCCACCAGCAGAGGGCCCTCAGCAGGTGTCAATGAGCAGTTCTTC. Amino acids: CATSRGPSAGVNEQFF.

About this clone itself: An end of the junction differs from the germline gene, which may be a read error. J is TRBJ2-3 and V is TRBV12-5, with TRBD1 matching over 10 bases. The germline V gene encodes CDR1 LGHNT and CDR2 FRNRAP. The length of the CDR3 is 13 residues. The chain's CDR3 is CSRTGGSTDTQYF. The CDR3 region has the DNA TGTTCTAGGACAGGGGGTAGCACAGATACGCAGTATTTT.

CDR3 loop: CASTTQGGGSNQPQHF. CDR3 bases: TGTGCCAGCACCACCCAGGGGGGAGGGAGCAATCAGCCCCAGCATTTT. The V call is TRBV5-6, the J call TRBJ1-5; 7 bases fit TRBD1. With V trimmed by 6 bases and J by 1 base, 10 bases remained unmatched. This CDR3 is built from 16 residues. Germline CDR1 reads SGHDT; CDR2 reads YYEEEE.

The rearrangement links TRBV6-5 to TRBJ2-1, with TRBD2 as a possible D gene (5 bases). The CDR3 totals 12 residues. Trimming took 7 bases from V and 2 from J, leaving 6 bases between them. The germline CDR1 and CDR2 sequences are MNHEY and SVGAGI. The CDR3 loop reads CASIGTYNEQFF. In DNA, the CDR3 is TGTGCCAGCATCGGGACCTACAATGAGCAGTTCTTC.

J is TRBJ2-1 and V is TRBV7-9; TRBD1 agrees at 7 bases. The trim removed 11 bases at V and 4 bases at J, leaving 8 bases unmatched. The CDR3 is made up of 13 amino acids. CDR1 and CDR2 (germline): SEHNR, FQNEAQ (reference sequence). The CDR3 nucleotides read TGTGCCTCAGACAACAGGGGTTACAATGAGCAGTTCTTC. Amino acid sequence: CASDNRGYNEQFF.

The genes are TRBV7-9 and TRBJ1-5; D gene ambiguous. Germline-derived CDR1 and CDR2 are SEHNR and FQNEAQ (reference sequence). CDR3 length: 15 residues. Trimming removed 5 bases at V and 3 bases at J, with 14 bases between. The CDR3 protein is CASSQEGGSNQPQHF. CDR3 nucleotide sequence: TGTGCCAGCAGCCAAGAGGGCGGCTCCAATCAGCCCCAGCATTTT.

This rearrangement joins TRBV30 to TRBJ1-2; D gene unclear. The CDR3 spans 11 residues. In germline, CDR1 is GTSNPN, CDR2 SVGIG (reference sequence). Trimming took off 1 base at V and 4 bases at J, with 4 bases between the two ends. As DNA, the CDR3 is TGTGCCTGGAGTGAGGGCTATGGCTACACCTTC. Translated: CAWSEGYGYTF.